Included here is one T cell receptor beta chain sequence, with context. The sample comes from a study of blood T cell repertoires in COVID-19. Some clones are missing from TCRdb's copy, which holds only in-frame ones; the method was immunoSEQ multiplex PCR. The data contain fewer than 200,000 clones, roughly 87% of them singletons. V gave up 6 bases and J gave up 9 bases; unmatched junction bases: 8. The CDR3 consists of 15 residues. Germline V CDR1 and CDR2: MNHEY, SVGAGI. The chain joins TRBV6-5 to TRBJ2-1; 13 positions agree with TRBD2. The material sequenced was peripheral blood. The origin of this receptor is a woman aged 55-70 years with COVID-19, enrolled during active disease. CDR3 sequence reads: CASRGPGLAGSEQFF. CDR3 DNA: TGTGCCAGCAGGGGGCCGGGACTAGCGGGAAGTGAGCAGTTCTTC.